This T cell receptor beta chain was captured by sequencing in a study of response to subunit inactivated influenza vaccine (dated by TCRdb to 2017 to 2018). With regard to the full study: The study used deep quantitative T cell receptor repertoire profiling to track responses to a trivalent subunit inactivated influenza vaccine. What the research found in general, with its limitations: According to the authors, only a limited number of new T cells may be recruited by each seasonal influenza vaccination.

V lost 3 bases and J lost 6 bases; the stretch between them is 11 bases long. For CDR1 and CDR2, the germline V gene lists MNHNS and SASEGT. The CDR3, from cysteine to phenylalanine, totals 13 residues. Only the CDR3 part of the read is kept: 39 bases, read in frame from the first base. A word on this clonotype: Its antigen has not been determined. There are no base qualities to consult, and no much larger clone falls within one base.

Library preparation was by RT-PCR. Sequencing was carried out with an Illumina HiSeq 2500. The public sequencing data were trimmed at Q25 with fastp and processed into clonotypes with MiXCR by TCRdb, which kept only in-frame beta chains. A single entry per CDR3 protein holds the most common genes and DNA from its merged rows. The sample records hundreds of thousands of distinct CDR3 sequences, around 11% of which are singletons. The top ten clonotypes cover roughly a tenth of the sample. Recombination connected TRBV6-1 to TRBJ1-2; the D gene lacks a confident call. The sequences come from PBMCs from blood, collected on the day of vaccination. The receptor comes from a man in his forties or fifties who received an inactivated influenza vaccine. Donor details come from another sample of the same person, matched by shared clones. The CDR3 has the sequence CASSELGTDGYTF. DNA sequence: TGTGCCAGCAGTGAGCTGGGAACAGATGGCTACACCTTC.